This TCR beta chain was profiled in a study of blood T cell repertoires in COVID-19. Study in general: The United States, Italy and Spain were the sources of the acute and convalescent COVID-19 samples. In each case, the material was cDNA or gDNA derived from T cells, B-cell-depleted T cells, or PBMCs.

V was clipped by 7 bases and J by 3 bases; unmatched bases: 4. The CDR3 loop spans 13 amino acids. The germline CDR1 and CDR2 sequences are MDHEN and SYDVKM. Study processing details: From reference gene primer amplification, estimates of nucleated cell counts were derived. Measured with immunoSEQ multiplex PCR; TCRdb has only the in-frame clones, and not every one. The V and J calls and clone size were taken over from that table, and D and trimming were inferred from the DNA. Of more than 200,000 clones in the sample, approximately 79% were seen once. The sequenced material came from peripheral blood. The receptor comes from a woman aged 40 to 50 with active or convalescent COVID-19. The chain recombines TRBV28 with TRBJ2-7; 9 nucleotides match TRBD1. CDR3 amino acids: CASTTGGGYEQYF. The CDR3 nucleotides are TGTGCCAGCACTACAGGGGGCGGCTACGAGCAGTACTTC.